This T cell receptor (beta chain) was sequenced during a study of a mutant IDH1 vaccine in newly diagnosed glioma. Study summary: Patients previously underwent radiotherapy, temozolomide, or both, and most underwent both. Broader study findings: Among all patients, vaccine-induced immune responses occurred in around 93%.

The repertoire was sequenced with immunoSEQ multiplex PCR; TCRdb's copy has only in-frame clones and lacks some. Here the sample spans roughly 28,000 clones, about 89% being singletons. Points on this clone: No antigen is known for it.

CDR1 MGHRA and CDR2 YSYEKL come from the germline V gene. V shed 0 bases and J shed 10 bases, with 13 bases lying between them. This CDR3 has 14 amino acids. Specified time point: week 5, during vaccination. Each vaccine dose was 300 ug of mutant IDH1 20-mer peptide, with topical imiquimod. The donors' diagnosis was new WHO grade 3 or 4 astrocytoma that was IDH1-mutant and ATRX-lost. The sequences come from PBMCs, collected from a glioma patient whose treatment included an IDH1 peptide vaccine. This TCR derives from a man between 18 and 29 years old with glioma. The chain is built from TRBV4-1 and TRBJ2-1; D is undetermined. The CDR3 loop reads CASSQDGVFGEQFF. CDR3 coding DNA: TGCGCCAGCAGCCAAGATGGGGTCTTTGGGGAGCAGTTCTTC.